Following are 14 T cell receptor beta chains from one sample sequenced in a study of T cells in Graves' hyperthyroidism and ophthalmopathy. Using RNA transcripts as the source, TCR beta CDR3 regions were amplified. HTBI primers were the set used in a first-round RT-PCR of the TCR CDR3. MiXCR, applied by TCRdb to the multiplex PCR reads, yields one record per CDR3 protein. Of hundreds of thousands of distinct CDR3 sequences listed, 14% to 15% are singletons. Sequenced: blood. Receptor source: a woman younger than 45 with Graves' hyperthyroidism.

This clonotype has at least ten counts. The J gene is TRBJ1-1, the V gene TRBV3-1; D unresolved. Trimming removed 4 bases from V and 4 bases from J, with 16 bases in between. The CDR3 is made up of 15 amino acids. Germline V lookup: CDR1 LGHDT, CDR2 YNNKEL (reference sequence). CDR3 region: CASSPKSRDRTEAFF. The CDR3 nucleotides read TGTGCCAGCAGCCCCAAATCCAGAGACCGCACTGAAGCTTTCTTT.

This clonotype was seen more than once but under ten times. J is TRBJ1-5 and V is TRBV4-1; a weak D match, TRBD1 (5 bases). Germline loops: CDR1 MGHRA, CDR2 YSYEKL. This CDR3 has 14 amino acids. V was trimmed by 5 bases and J by 2 bases, leaving 10 bases between them. The CDR3 sequence is CASSAIGGNQPQHF. CDR3 sequence (DNA): TGCGCCAGCAGCGCAATAGGGGGCAATCAGCCCCAGCATTTT.

As regards this clonotype: The junction departs from germline at one end; a sequencing error may be responsible. This rearrangement joins TRBV7-9 to TRBJ2-1; 8 bases agree with TRBD2. This CDR3 is built from 16 residues. The germline gives CDR1 SEHNR, CDR2 FQNEAQ (reference sequence). CDR3 DNA: TGTGCCAGCAGCCCCCCCGTTAGCGGGGCCTACACTGAGCAGTTCTTC. Its translation is CASSPPVSGAYTEQFF.

This clonotype has a handful of counts. V is TRBV9 and J is TRBJ2-1; the D is unclear. CDR3 size: 15 residues. V shed 2 bases and J shed 5 bases, with 14 bases lying between them. Germline V lookup: CDR1 SGDLS, CDR2 YYNGEE. The CDR3 nucleotides read TGTGCCAGCAGCGTCGAACCCTTATACAACAATGAGCAGTTCTTC. It translates to CASSVEPLYNNEQFF.

CDR3: CASSPLGGGGGETQYF. CDR3 nucleotide sequence: TGTGCCAGTAGCCCCCTTGGGGGGGGAGGTGGGGAGACCCAGTACTTC. The genes are TRBV19 and TRBJ2-5; 7 bases align to TRBD2. Trimming at V came to 6 bases and at J to 5 bases, leaving 15 bases not matched to a gene. This CDR3 contains 16 residues. Looked up from germline, CDR1 is LNHDA and CDR2 is SQIVND (reference sequence).

This clonotype was detected ten times or more. The V and J genes are TRBV7-9 and TRBJ2-1; no firm D call. The V and J ends lost 6 bases and 3 bases respectively, with 3 bases between them. This CDR3 contains 11 residues. Germline V gives CDR1 SEHNR, CDR2 FQNEAQ (reference sequence). The DNA for the CDR3 is TGTGCCAGCAGGAACTACAATGAGCAGTTCTTC. Translation gives CASRNYNEQFF.

Concerning this clonotype itself: At one of its ends the junction is not consistent with the germline gene, which may arise from a read error. The chain couples TRBV28 to TRBJ2-6, with D possibly TRBD2 on 6 matching bases. This CDR3 region has 19 residues. Germline CDR1 and CDR2: MDHEN and SYDVKM. Here the CDR3 DNA reads TGTGCCAGCAGTAAACCTCCGGGGGTCCTACTTGCTGGGGCCAACGTCGTGACTTTC. Amino acid sequence: CASSKPPGVLLAGANVVTF. The full variable domain, completed using reference TRBV28 and TRBJ2-6, is DVKVTQSSRYLVKRTGEKVFLECVQDMDHENMFWYRQDPGLGLRLIYFSYDVKMKEKGDIPEGYSVSREKKERFSLILESASTNQTSMYLCASSKPPGVLLAGANVVTFGAGSRLTVL.

This clonotype was picked up many times. The genes are TRBV27 and TRBJ2-1; no reliable D call. The germline V and J ends were trimmed by 8 bases and 9 bases, with 23 bases remaining between them. CDR3 length equals 15 residues. Germline values: CDR1 MNHEY, CDR2 SMNVEV (reference sequence). DNA of the CDR3: TGTGCCAGCCAGCCCCGCCGATATGACGGTGGTGAGCAGTTCTTC. It specifies CASQPRRYDGGEQFF.

In its sample, this clonotype was seen many times. V and J are TRBV30 and TRBJ2-3, with 9 bases fitting TRBD1. V lost 8 bases and J lost 2; bases outside the gene matches: 5. Germline V gene lookup returns CDR1 GTSNPN and CDR2 SVGIG (reference sequence). The CDR3 is made up of 13 amino acids. CDR3 sequence: CAGDRAATDTQYF. The CDR3 DNA follows: TGTGCCGGGGACAGGGCGGCCACAGATACGCAGTATTTT. The whole variable domain, remainder taken from reference TRBV30 and TRBJ2-3, is SQTIHQWPATLVQPVGSPLSLECTVEGTSNPNLYWYRQAAGRGLQLLFYSVGIGQISSEVPQNLSASRPQDRQFILSSKKLLLSDSGFYLCAGDRAATDTQYFGPGTRLTVL.

This clonotype has a count of ten or more. The chain recombines TRBV3-1 with TRBJ2-1; D may be TRBD2 (5 bases). Germline V gives CDR1 LGHDT, CDR2 YNNKEL (reference sequence). V lost 4 bases to trimming and J lost 1 base, with 17 bases between them. CDR3 length: 17 amino acids. This CDR3 reads CASSRGLVIISYNEQFF. The CDR3 DNA sequence: TGTGCCAGCAGCCGCGGACTCGTAATAATTTCCTACAATGAGCAGTTCTTC.

The genes are TRBV4-1 and TRBJ2-6; D not resolved. Germline CDR1 MGHRA, CDR2 YSYEKL. The CDR3 totals 15 residues. V was shortened by 1 base and J by 0 bases, with 4 bases between the two germline ends. CDR3 in amino acids: CASSQAVSGANVLTF. The CDR3 nucleotides read TGCGCCAGCAGCCAAGCTGTCTCTGGGGCCAACGTCCTGACTTTC.

This clonotype was seen only a few times. The CDR3 coding sequence is TGTGCCAGCAGTAGGGGACTAGCGGGAGTGCGAAACACCGGGGAGCTGTTTTTT. This codes for CASSRGLAGVRNTGELFF. V and J are TRBV6-1 and TRBJ2-2, with 14 bases identical to TRBD2. V lost 5 bases and J lost 2; bases outside the gene matches: 7. The CDR3 consists of 18 residues. Germline loops: CDR1 MNHNS, CDR2 SASEGT.

This clonotype was detected a few times. V usage is TRBV18 and J usage is TRBJ1-3; D gene ambiguous. There are 16 residues in the CDR3. Germline V gene data show CDR1 as KGHSH and CDR2 as LQKENI. The V end lost 1 base, the J end lost 0 bases, and 10 bases lay between the germline ends. The CDR3 reads CASSPQAAVSGNTIYF. As DNA, the CDR3 is TGTGCCAGCTCACCACAGGCGGCGGTCTCTGGAAACACCATATATTTT.

The V call is TRBV24-1, the J call TRBJ1-2, with 10 nucleotides matching TRBD1. The trim removed 4 bases at V and 8 bases at J, leaving 9 bases unmatched. CDR1 and CDR2 from the germline V gene are KGHDR and SFDVKD. This CDR3 is 15 amino acids long. This chain's CDR3 is CATSDPDRGLWGYTF. The CDR3 bases are TGTGCCACCAGTGACCCTGACAGGGGGCTCTGGGGCTACACCTTC.